This entry lists 6 T cell receptor beta chains sequenced from one sample in a study of cytomegalovirus exposure and HLA in healthy donors. Researchers ran the PCR with 60 Vbeta and 13 Jbeta primers. TCRdb's table, derived via immunoSEQ multiplex PCR, lists solely in-frame clones and lacks some. The table shows about 110,000 clones, with roughly three quarters occurring only once. The specimen was PBMCs. All receptors derive from a woman aged 45-65 years in good health and CMV-seropositive.

V and J are TRBV7-9 and TRBJ2-5; 8 bases fit TRBD1. V dropped 1 base and J dropped 5; count of bases not matched to a gene: 6. CDR3 length equals 15 residues. CDR1 is SEHNR, CDR2 FQNEAQ, per germline (reference sequence). DNA of the CDR3: TGTGCCAGCAGCTTAGAGCCAGGGGGCAGGGAGACCCAGTACTTC. This encodes CASSLEPGGRETQYF.

This chain uses TRBV7-9 with TRBJ2-3, with D possibly being TRBD1 (5 bases). V was pared by 3 bases and J by 6 bases, with 13 bases between. The CDR3 loop spans 14 amino acids. The germline V gene has CDR1 SEHNR and CDR2 FQNEAQ (reference sequence). The chain's CDR3 is CASSLGRLVDTQYF. The CDR3 DNA reads as TGTGCCAGCAGCTTGGGGCGACTCGTGGATACGCAGTATTTT.

This clone was observed a single time. V usage is TRBV7-6 and J usage is TRBJ2-5, with 8 positions matching TRBD2. CDR3 size: 18 residues. V shed 3 bases, J shed 3 bases, and the junction held 15 bases outside the gene matches. From germline, CDR1 is SGHVS and CDR2 FNYEAQ. In DNA, the CDR3 is TGTGCCAGCAGCTTGGGAACTCGGGCTAGCGGGCGTAAAGAGACCCAGTACTTC. Amino acids: CASSLGTRASGRKETQYF. The full variable domain, completed using reference TRBV7-6 and TRBJ2-5, is GAGVSQSPRYKVTKRGQDVALRCDPISGHVSLYWYRQALGQGPEFLTYFNYEAQQDKSGLPNDRFSAERPEGSISTLTIQRTEQRDSAMYRCASSLGTRASGRKETQYFGPGTRLLVL.

This rearrangement joins TRBV7-9 to TRBJ1-3, with D unresolved. Trimming stripped 2 bases from V and 4 bases from J, with 6 bases between. In germline, CDR1 is SEHNR, CDR2 FQNEAQ (reference sequence). The CDR3 is 13 residues long. CDR3 sequence reads: CASSLSTGNTIYF. DNA for the CDR3: TGTGCCAGCAGCTTATCGACAGGAAACACCATATATTTT. Drawing the rest from reference TRBV7-9 and TRBJ1-3, the complete variable domain is DTGVSQNPRHKITKRGQNVTFRCDPISEHNRLYWYRQTLGQGPEFLTYFQNEAQLEKSRLLSDRFSAERPKGSFSTLEIQRTEQGDSAMYLCASSLSTGNTIYFGEGSWLTVV.

This chain connects TRBV7-2 to TRBJ2-5; a possible D gene is TRBD1 (6 bases). The CDR3 length is 14 residues. CDR1 is SGHTA, CDR2 FQGNSA, per germline. V was pared by 1 base and J by 2 bases, with 8 bases between. CDR3: CASSLGGQQETQYF. CDR3 bases: TGTGCCAGCAGCTTAGGAGGACAGCAAGAGACCCAGTACTTC. The variable domain in full, completed from reference TRBV7-2 and TRBJ2-5, reads GAGVSQSPSNKVTEKGKDVELRCDPISGHTALYWYRQSLGQGLEFLIYFQGNSAPDKSGLPSDRFSAERTGGSVSTLTIQRTQQEDSAVYLCASSLGGQQETQYFGPGTRLLVL.

This clone was counted a few times. The V and J genes are TRBV2 and TRBJ1-3; D perhaps matches TRBD1 (5 bases). The CDR3 runs to 16 residues. Trimming removed 8 bases from V and 0 bases from J, with 17 bases in between. The V gene's germline CDR1 is SNHLY and CDR2 FYNNEI. The CDR3 sequence: CASAGTGGYSGNTIYF. The CDR3 DNA sequence: TGTGCCAGCGCCGGGACGGGGGGTTACTCTGGAAACACCATATATTTT.